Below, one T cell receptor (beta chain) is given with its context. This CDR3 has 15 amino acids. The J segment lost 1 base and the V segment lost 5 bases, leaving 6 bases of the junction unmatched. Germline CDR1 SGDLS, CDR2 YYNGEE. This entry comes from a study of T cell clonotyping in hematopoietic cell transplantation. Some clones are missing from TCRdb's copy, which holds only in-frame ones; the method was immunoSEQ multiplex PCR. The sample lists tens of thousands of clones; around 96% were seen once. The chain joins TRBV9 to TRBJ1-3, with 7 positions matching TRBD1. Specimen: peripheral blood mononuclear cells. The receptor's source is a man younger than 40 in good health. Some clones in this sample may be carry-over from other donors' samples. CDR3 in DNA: TGTGCCAGCAGTATCGCAGGGGGTTCTGGAAACACCATATATTTT. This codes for CASSIAGGSGNTIYF.